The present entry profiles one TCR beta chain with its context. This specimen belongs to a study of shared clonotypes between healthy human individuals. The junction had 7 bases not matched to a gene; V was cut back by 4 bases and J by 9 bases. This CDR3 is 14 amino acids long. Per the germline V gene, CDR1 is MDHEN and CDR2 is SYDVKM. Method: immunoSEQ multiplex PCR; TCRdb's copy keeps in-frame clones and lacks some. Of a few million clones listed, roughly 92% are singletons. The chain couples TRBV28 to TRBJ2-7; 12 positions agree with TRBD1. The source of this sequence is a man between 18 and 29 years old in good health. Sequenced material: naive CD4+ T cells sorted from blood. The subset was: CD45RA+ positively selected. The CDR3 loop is CASSSGTGGRGQYF. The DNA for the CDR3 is TGTGCCAGCAGTTCCGGGACAGGGGGCCGAGGGCAGTACTTC.